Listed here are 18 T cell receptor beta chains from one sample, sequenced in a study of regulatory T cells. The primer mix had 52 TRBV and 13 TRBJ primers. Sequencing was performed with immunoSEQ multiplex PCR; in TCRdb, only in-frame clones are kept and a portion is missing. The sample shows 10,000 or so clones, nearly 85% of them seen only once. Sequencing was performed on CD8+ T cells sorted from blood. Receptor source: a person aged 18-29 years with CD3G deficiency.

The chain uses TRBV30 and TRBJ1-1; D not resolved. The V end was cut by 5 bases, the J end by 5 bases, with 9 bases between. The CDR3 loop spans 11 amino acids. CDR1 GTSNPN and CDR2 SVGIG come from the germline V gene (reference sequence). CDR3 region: CAWVRRTEAFF. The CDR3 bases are TGTGCCTGGGTTAGAAGGACTGAAGCTTTCTTT.

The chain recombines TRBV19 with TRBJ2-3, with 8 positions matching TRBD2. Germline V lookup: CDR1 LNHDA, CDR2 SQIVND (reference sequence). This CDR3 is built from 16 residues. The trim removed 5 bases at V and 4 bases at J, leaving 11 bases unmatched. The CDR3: CASSPLPGGAADTQYF. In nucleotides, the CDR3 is TGTGCCAGTAGTCCGTTACCCGGGGGGGCCGCAGATACGCAGTATTTT.

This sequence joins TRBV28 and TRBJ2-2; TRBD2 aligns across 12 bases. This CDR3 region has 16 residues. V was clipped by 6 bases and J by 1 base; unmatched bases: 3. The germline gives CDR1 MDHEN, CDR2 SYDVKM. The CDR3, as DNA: TGTGCCAGCAGCCAGACTAGCGGGAGGAACACCGGGGAGCTGTTTTTT. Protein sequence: CASSQTSGRNTGELFF. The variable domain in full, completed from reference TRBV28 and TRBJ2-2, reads DVKVTQSSRYLVKRTGEKVFLECVQDMDHENMFWYRQDPGLGLRLIYFSYDVKMKEKGDIPEGYSVSREKKERFSLILESASTNQTSMYLCASSQTSGRNTGELFFGEGSRLTVL.

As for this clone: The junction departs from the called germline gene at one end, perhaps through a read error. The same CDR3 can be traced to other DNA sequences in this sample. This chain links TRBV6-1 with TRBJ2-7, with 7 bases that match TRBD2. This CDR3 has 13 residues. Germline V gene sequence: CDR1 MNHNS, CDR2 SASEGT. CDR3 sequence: CASRGGTRYEQYF. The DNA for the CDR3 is TGTGCCAGCAGGGGGGGGACGCGATACGAGCAGTACTTT.

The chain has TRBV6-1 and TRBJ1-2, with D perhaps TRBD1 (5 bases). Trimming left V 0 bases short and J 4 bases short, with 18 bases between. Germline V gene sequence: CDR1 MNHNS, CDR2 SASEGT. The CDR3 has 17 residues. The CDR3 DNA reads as TGTGCCAGCAGTGAAGCAGATAGGACAAAGCCATCCTATGGCTACACCTTC. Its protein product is CASSEADRTKPSYGYTF.

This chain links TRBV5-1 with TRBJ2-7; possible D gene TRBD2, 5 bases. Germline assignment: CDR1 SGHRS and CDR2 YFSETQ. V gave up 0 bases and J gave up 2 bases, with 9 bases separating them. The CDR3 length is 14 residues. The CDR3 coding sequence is TGCGCCAGCAGCTTGGCTAGCAGTCCCTACGAGCAGTACTTC. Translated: CASSLASSPYEQYF.

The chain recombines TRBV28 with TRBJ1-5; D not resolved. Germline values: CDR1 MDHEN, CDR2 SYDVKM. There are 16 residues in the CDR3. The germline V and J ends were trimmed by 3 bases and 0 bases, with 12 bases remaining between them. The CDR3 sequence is CASSFRGYNSNQPQHF. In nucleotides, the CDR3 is TGTGCCAGCAGTTTTAGAGGGTATAATAGCAATCAGCCCCAGCATTTT.

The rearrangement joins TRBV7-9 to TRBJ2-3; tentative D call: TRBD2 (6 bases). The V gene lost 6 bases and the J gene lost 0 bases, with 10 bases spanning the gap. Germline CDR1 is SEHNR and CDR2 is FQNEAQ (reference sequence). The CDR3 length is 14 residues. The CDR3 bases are TGTGCCAGCAGTCTGAGCGGGAGCACAGATACGCAGTATTTT. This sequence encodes CASSLSGSTDTQYF.

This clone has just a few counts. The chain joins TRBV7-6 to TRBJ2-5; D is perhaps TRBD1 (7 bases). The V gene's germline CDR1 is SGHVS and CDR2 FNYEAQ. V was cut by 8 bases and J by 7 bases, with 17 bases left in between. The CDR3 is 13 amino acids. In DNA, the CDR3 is TGTGCCAGCTCCCCCAGGGGGGACCGGACCCAGTACTTC. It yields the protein CASSPRGDRTQYF.

This CDR3 is CASSIDGGTQYF. The CDR3 DNA sequence: TGTGCCAGTAGTATAGATGGGGGTACGCAGTATTTT. The chain carries TRBV19 and TRBJ2-3, with D tentatively TRBD1 or TRBD2 (5 bases each). Trimming took 0 bases from V and 8 from J, leaving 6 bases between them. CDR3 length: 12 amino acids. Germline V lookup: CDR1 LNHDA, CDR2 SQIVND (reference sequence).

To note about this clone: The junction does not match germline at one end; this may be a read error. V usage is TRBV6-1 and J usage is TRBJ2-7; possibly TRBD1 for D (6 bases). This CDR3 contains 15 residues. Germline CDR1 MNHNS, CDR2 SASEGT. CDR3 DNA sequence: TGTGCCAGCAGTCAAGCCACAGGGACGTCCTACGAGCAGTACTTC. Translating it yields CASSQATGTSYEQYF.

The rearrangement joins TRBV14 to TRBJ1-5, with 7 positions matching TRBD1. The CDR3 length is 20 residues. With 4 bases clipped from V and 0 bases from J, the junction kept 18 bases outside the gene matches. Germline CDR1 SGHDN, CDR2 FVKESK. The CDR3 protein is CASSPLQTGQGGYSNQPQHF. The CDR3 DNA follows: TGTGCCAGCAGCCCTCTTCAGACAGGGCAGGGGGGATATAGCAATCAGCCCCAGCATTTT.

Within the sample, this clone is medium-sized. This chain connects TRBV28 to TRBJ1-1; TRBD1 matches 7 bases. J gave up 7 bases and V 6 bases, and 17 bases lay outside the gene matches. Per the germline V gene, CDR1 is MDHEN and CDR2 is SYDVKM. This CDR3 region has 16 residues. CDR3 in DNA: TGTGCCAGCAGCACTCCTTCCCGGGACAGTAAAATTGAAGCTTTCTTT. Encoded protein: CASSTPSRDSKIEAFF.

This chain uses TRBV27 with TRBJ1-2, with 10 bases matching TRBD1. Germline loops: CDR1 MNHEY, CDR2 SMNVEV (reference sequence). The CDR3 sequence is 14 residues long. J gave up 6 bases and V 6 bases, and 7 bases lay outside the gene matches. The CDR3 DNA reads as TGTGCCAGCAGACCCGGGACAGGGGTGCATGGCTACACCTTC. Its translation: CASRPGTGVHGYTF.

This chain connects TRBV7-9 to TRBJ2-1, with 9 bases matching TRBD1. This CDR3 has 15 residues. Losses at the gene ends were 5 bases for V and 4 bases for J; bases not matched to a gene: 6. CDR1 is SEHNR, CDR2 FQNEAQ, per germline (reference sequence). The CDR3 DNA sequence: TGTGCCAGCAGCCTCGGACAGGGGATATACAATGAGCAGTTCTTC. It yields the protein CASSLGQGIYNEQFF. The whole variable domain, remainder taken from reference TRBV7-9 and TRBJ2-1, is DTGVSQNPRHKITKRGQNVTFRCDPISEHNRLYWYRQTLGQGPEFLTYFQNEAQLEKSRLLSDRFSAERPKGSFSTLEIQRTEQGDSAMYLCASSLGQGIYNEQFFGPGTRLTVL.

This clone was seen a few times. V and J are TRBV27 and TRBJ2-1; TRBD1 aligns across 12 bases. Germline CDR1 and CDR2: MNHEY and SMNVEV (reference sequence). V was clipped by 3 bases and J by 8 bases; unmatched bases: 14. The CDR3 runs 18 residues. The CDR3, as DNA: TGTGCCAGCAGTTTCCGCCCCCCCGGGACAGGGGGCCAGGATGAGCAGTTCTTC. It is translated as CASSFRPPGTGGQDEQFF.

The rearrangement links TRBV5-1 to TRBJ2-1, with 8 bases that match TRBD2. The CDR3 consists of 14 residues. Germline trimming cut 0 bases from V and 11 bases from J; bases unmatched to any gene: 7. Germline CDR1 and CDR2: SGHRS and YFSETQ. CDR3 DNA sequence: TGCGCCAGCAGCTTGGGAGCGGGAGCGGGCAAGCAGTTCTTC. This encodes CASSLGAGAGKQFF. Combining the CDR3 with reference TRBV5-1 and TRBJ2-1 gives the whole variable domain KAGVTQTPRYLIKTRGQQVTLSCSPISGHRSVSWYQQTPGQGLQFLFEYFSETQRNKGNFPGRFSGRQFSNSRSEMNVSTLELGDSALYLCASSLGAGAGKQFFGPGTRLTVL.

CDR3 sequence: CASSYRDGGAKTEAFF. Written as DNA, the CDR3 is TGTGCCAGCAGTTATAGGGACGGGGGGGCTAAAACTGAAGCTTTCTTT. The V call is TRBV6-5, the J call TRBJ1-1, with a possible D match to TRBD1 (6 bases). The germline V gene has CDR1 MNHEY and CDR2 SVGAGI. The CDR3 contains 16 residues. V gave up 3 bases and J gave up 5 bases, with 19 bases separating them.